This T cell receptor (beta chain) was recorded in a study of brain T cells in children with intractable seizures (dated by TCRdb to about 2021). With respect to the entire study: A NanoString immunology panel was first used to screen resected brain tissue from about 53 pediatric epilepsy surgery cases for immune gene transcripts. About 70% of the 12 selected surgery cases also had pre-surgery blood sequenced, which left four cases with brain tissue only.

Concerning this clone: Its antigen is still unknown. Base-call qualities are not available, and no considerably larger clone is one nucleotide away.

TCR beta chain sequences were generated from genomic DNA using the immunoSEQ assay. On the study's bioinformatics: CDR3 sequences that did not begin with the conserved framework cysteine at position 104 were removed by hand. Clonality was calculated as one minus the normalized Shannon's Diversity Index, with values ranging from 0 (maximal diversity) to 1 (oligoclonal). To check whether a given CDR3 had different frequencies in two samples, for example brain versus blood, chi-squared comparison-of-proportions tests were used. Public clonotypes were found by searching immuneACCESS, and the VDJdb browser was used to assess similarity to known antiviral clonotypes. In its TCRdb copy, this immuneACCESS table keeps in-frame sequences only and misses some clones. Where compared with another copy, unresolved V genes explain less than half of these, and the others have no known cause. For V, J and clone size, that table is used; D and trimming come from the DNA. This sample lists about 110,000 clones; roughly 94% were detected once. Around 4.1% of the sample belongs to the ten largest clones.

What the time point label conveys for this sample: resected brain tissue, or blood drawn just prior to surgery. Surgery cases with the highest brain T cell transcript signatures were selected for TCR beta chain sequencing of brain tissue and, where available, blood. Prior to surgery, the patients had been treated with at least one anti-epileptic drug. The TCR-sequenced patients were children whose drug-resistant epilepsy was caused by tuberous sclerosis complex, focal cortical dysplasia, Rasmussen encephalitis or hemimegalencephaly. Blood samples were drawn just before the epilepsy surgery. Bulk genomic DNA was extracted from unsorted brain tissue and whole blood with the Monarch genomic DNA purification kit. The germline V gene provides CDR1 MDHEN and CDR2 SYDVKM. The CDR3, from cysteine to phenylalanine, totals 13 residues. Only the CDR3 region is kept as DNA, spanning 39 bases read in frame from base 1. V was cut back by 5 bases and J by 3 bases, leaving a gap of 11 bases between them.

Results and caveats for the whole study, not just this receptor: Because sequencing depth was different between pre-surgery and post-surgery blood, clones absent from the pre-surgery sample may reflect undersampling. Viral specificity was inferred solely from CDR3 sequence similarity, and the HCMV serostatus of the patients was not known.

Sample: peripheral blood, taken at surgery. This TCR derives from a boy in the first two years of life with hemimegalencephaly and intractable seizures. This chain joins TRBV28 to TRBJ2-7, with TRBD1 perhaps the D gene, on 6 matching bases. The nucleotides are TGTGCCAGCAGTGCGACAGGAGGCTACGAGCAGTACTTC. The resulting protein is CASSATGGYEQYF.